Below, one T cell receptor (beta chain) is given with its context. Its antigen is not known. The data were obtained in a study of T cell responses to AZD1222 COVID-19 vaccine. Study-level points and caveats: White British donors predominated, females outnumbered males, and clonal diversity was possibly underestimated.

Deletions cut 2 bases from V and 4 bases from J, with 9 bases between. This CDR3 is built from 13 residues. Germline CDR1 reads SGHTS; CDR2 reads YDEGEE. TCRdb keeps only in-frame clones here, not all; method: immunoSEQ multiplex PCR. The data hold about 130,000 clones, with about 93% observed a single time. The sequence derives from an adult who received the AZD1222 COVID-19 vaccine. This chain joins TRBV5-8 and TRBJ1-2; no reliable D call. This material consisted of peripheral blood, taken 28 days after the second AZD1222 dose. This chain's CDR3 is CASSFTAAYGYTF. The CDR3 DNA reads as TGTGCCAGCAGCTTCACGGCGGCCTATGGCTACACCTTC. The full variable domain, its missing parts supplied by reference TRBV5-8 and TRBJ1-2, is EAGVTQSPTHLIKTRGQQATLRCSPISGHTSVYWYQQALGLGLQFLLWYDEGEERNRGNFPPRFSGRQFPNYSSELNVNALELEDSALYLCASSFTAAYGYTFGSGTRLTVV.